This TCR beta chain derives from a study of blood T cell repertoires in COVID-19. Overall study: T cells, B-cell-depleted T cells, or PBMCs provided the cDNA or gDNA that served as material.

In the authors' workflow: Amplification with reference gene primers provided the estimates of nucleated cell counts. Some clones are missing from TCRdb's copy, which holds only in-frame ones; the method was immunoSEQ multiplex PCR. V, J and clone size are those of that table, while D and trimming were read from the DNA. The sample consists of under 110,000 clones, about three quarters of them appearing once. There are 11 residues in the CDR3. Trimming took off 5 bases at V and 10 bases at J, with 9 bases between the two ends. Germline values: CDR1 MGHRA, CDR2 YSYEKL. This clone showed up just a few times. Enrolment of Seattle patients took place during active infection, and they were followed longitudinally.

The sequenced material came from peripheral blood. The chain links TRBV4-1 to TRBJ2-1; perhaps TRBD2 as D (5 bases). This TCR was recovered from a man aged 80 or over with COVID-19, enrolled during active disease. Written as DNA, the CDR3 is TGCGCCAGCAGCTTCGGACTGGAGCAGTTCTTC. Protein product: CASSFGLEQFF.